This entry describes one T cell receptor (beta chain). This sample stems from a study of T cell responses to AZD1222 COVID-19 vaccine. Germline trimming cut 1 base from V and 5 bases from J; bases unmatched to any gene: 5. Germline loops: CDR1 PRHDT, CDR2 FYEKMQ (reference sequence). The CDR3 has 15 residues. Sequencing used immunoSEQ multiplex PCR; TCRdb keeps in-frame clones, though not all of them. The sample contains some 140,000 clones, less than 95% of which appear only once. This sample comprised peripheral blood, obtained on day 0 of AZD1222 vaccination. The TCR originated in an adult in good health. This chain links TRBV13 with TRBJ1-1, with 9 nucleotides matching TRBD1. Here the CDR3 reads CASSLVGQGNTEAFF. DNA of the CDR3: TGTGCCAGCAGCTTAGTAGGACAGGGGAATACTGAAGCTTTCTTT.